The sequence of this T cell receptor beta chain was determined in a study of tumor-infiltrating lymphocytes in localized non-small cell lung cancer. This clone was seen a handful of times. The antigen is not known. Measured with immunoSEQ multiplex PCR; TCRdb has only the in-frame clones, and not every one. This sample has about 24,000 clones, with roughly 64% found just once. Points from the study as a whole: Higher tumor T cell infiltration than in uninvolved lung was supported by TCRbeta sequencing. Different pieces of the same tissue went to different assays, confounding technical variation with intratumor heterogeneity. Tumor T-cell fraction from TCR sequencing was not associated with recurrence-free survival (p = 0.61).

Trimming took off 7 bases at V and 0 bases at J, with 9 bases between the two ends. The germline CDR1 and CDR2 sequences are SQVTM and ANQGSEA. The CDR3 runs to 12 residues. The chain employs TRBV29-1 and TRBJ1-1, with D unresolved. Material: lung tumor tissue. This TCR was sampled from a human donor with non-small cell lung cancer. CDR3 protein: CSAATVNTEAFF. For the CDR3, the DNA is TGCAGCGCCGCGACCGTGAACACTGAAGCTTTCTTT. Filled out from reference TRBV29-1 and TRBJ1-1, the complete variable domain reads SAVISQKPSRDICQRGTSLTIQCQVDSQVTMMFWYRQQPGQSLTLIATANQGSEATYESGFVIDKFPISRPNLTFSTLTVSNMSPEDSSIYLCSAATVNTEAFFGQGTRLTVV.